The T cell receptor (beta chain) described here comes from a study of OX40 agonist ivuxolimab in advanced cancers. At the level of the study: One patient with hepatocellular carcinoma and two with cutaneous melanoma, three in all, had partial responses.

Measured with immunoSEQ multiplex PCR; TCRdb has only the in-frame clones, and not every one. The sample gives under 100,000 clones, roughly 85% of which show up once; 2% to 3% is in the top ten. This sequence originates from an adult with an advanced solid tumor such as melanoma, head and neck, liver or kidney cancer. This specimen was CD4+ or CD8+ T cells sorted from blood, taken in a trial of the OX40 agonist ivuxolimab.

The CDR3: CAWSRGGWNQPQHF. CDR3 sequence (DNA): TGTGCCTGGAGTAGGGGGGGTTGGAATCAGCCCCAGCATTTT. The gene calls are TRBV30 and TRBJ1-5; perhaps TRBD1 as D (6 bases). Germline V gene data show CDR1 as GTSNPN and CDR2 as SVGIG (reference sequence). CDR3 size: 14 residues. Trimming shortened V by 2 bases and J by 4 bases, and 12 bases separated the two germline ends. Variable domain in full (rest from reference TRBV30 and TRBJ1-5): SQTIHQWPATLVQPVGSPLSLECTVEGTSNPNLYWYRQAAGRGLQLLFYSVGIGQISSEVPQNLSASRPQDRQFILSSKKLLLSDSGFYLCAWSRGGWNQPQHFGDGTRLSIL.